Listed below are T cell receptor beta chains from one sample, sequenced in a study of beta chain features in type 1 diabetes. The table came from immunoSEQ multiplex PCR; TCRdb's copy has only in-frame clones and leaves some out. The sample carries under 450,000 clones, approximately 13% recorded once. Sequencing input: naive CD4+ T cells from blood. The receptors derive from a man aged 25 to 45 in good health. CDR3s include the opening cysteine and the closing phenylalanine or tryptophan. A D gene is named only where the DNA matches it firmly. Where a row states a size, it is once, few, many or the class of an expanded clone; other rows omit it.

V	size	J	D	CDR3	DNA
TRBV2	NA	TRBJ1-5	TRBD1	CASREQATGSNQPQHF	TGTGCCAGCAGAGAACAAGCGACAGGGAGCAATCAGCCCCAGCATTTT
TRBV6-1	NA	TRBJ2-5	TRBD2	CASSEKVAGVLETQYF	TGTGCCAGCAGTGAAAAGGTGGCGGGAGTGTTGGAGACCCAGTACTTC
TRBV30	few	TRBJ2-5	TRBD2	CAWSPGVAGGSGQYF	TGTGCCTGGAGCCCCGGGGTAGCGGGAGGGTCGGGCCAGTACTTC
TRBV18	once	TRBJ1-2	NA	CASSPDNNYGYTF	TGTGCCAGCTCACCCGATAATAACTATGGCTACACCTTC
TRBV6-5	NA	TRBJ1-2	NA	CASSFNGVGYTF	TGTGCCAGCAGTTTTAATGGTGTGGGCTACACCTTC
TRBV19	NA	TRBJ2-4	NA	CASSTANIQYF	TGTGCCAGTAGTACCGCGAACATTCAGTACTTC
TRBV18	NA	TRBJ2-7	NA	CASSPLSQEVEQYF	TGTGCCAGCTCACCACTTTCTCAGGAAGTCGAGCAGTACTTC
TRBV7-8	few	TRBJ2-4	NA	CASSLAVLAVGLAKNIQYF	TGTGCCAGCAGCTTAGCGGTACTGGCGGTGGGGCTAGCCAAAAACATTCAGTACTTC
TRBV5-6	NA	TRBJ2-1	NA	CASSFFNEQFF	TGTGCCAGCAGCTTTTTTAATGAGCAGTTCTTC
TRBV1	few	TRBJ1-3	NA	CTSSQQGFGNTIYF	TGCACCAGCAGCCAGCAGGGCTTTGGAAACACCATATATTTT
TRBV2	NA	TRBJ1-1	NA	CASSEAGGNTEAFF	TGTGCCAGCAGTGAAGCAGGGGGGAACACTGAAGCTTTCTTT
TRBV29-1	few	TRBJ1-2	TRBD1	CSVIGQGTSYGYTF	TGCAGCGTTATAGGACAGGGGACGTCCTATGGCTACACCTTC
TRBV7-2	NA	TRBJ2-3	NA	CASSLARNTQYF	TGTGCCAGCAGCTTAGCGCGGAATACGCAGTATTTT
TRBV14	many	TRBJ2-1	NA	CASSQVIGNEQFF	TGTGCCAGCAGCCAAGTAATCGGCAATGAGCAGTTCTTC
TRBV11-2	few	TRBJ2-3	NA	CASSLNGGSPDTQYF	TGTGCCAGCAGCCTGAATGGGGGCTCCCCAGATACGCAGTATTTT
TRBV25-1	NA	TRBJ1-2	NA	CASIGEPYYGYTF	TGTGCCAGCATCGGTGAACCGTACTATGGCTACACCTTC
TRBV5-4	NA	TRBJ1-6	NA	CASSSDFSGSPLHF	TGTGCCAGCAGCTCGGATTTCTCAGGCTCACCCCTCCACTTT
TRBV15	NA	TRBJ2-1	NA	CATSSSVYEQFF	TGTGCCACCAGCAGTAGTGTCTATGAGCAGTTCTTC
TRBV2	NA	TRBJ2-1	NA	CASSEPGVSEQFF	TGTGCCAGCAGTGAACCCGGGGTTTCGGAGCAGTTCTTC
TRBV5-1	NA	TRBJ2-3	NA	CASKADSVTDTQYF	TGCGCCAGCAAGGCGGACAGTGTCACAGATACGCAGTATTTT
TRBV7-9	many	TRBJ2-1	NA	CAGSVSYNEQFF	TGTGCCGGATCGGTGTCCTACAATGAGCAGTTCTTC
TRBV6-5	NA	TRBJ1-2	NA	CASSLGQTSYGYTF	TGTGCCAGCAGTTTGGGACAAACATCCTATGGCTACACCTTC
TRBV29-1	many	TRBJ2-3	NA	CSARSVTDTQYF	TGCAGCGCACGTTCGGTCACAGATACGCAGTATTTT
TRBV7-2	NA	TRBJ1-6	NA	CASSFSGNSPLHF	TGTGCCAGCAGCTTTTCAGGAAATTCACCCCTCCACTTT
TRBV6-1	NA	TRBJ2-5	TRBD1	CAGGDREQETQYF	TGTGCCGGCGGTGACAGGGAACAAGAGACCCAGTACTTC
TRBV4-3	NA	TRBJ2-7	NA	CASSQYSRGTQPSEQYF	TGCGCCAGCAGCCAATATTCGCGTGGGACCCAACCTAGCGAGCAGTACTTC
TRBV4-3	NA	TRBJ2-3	TRBD2	CASSQEWRGASTDTQYF	TGCGCCAGCAGCCAAGAGTGGCGGGGGGCTAGCACAGATACGCAGTATTTT
TRBV21-1	few	TRBJ2-1	NA	CASRFPGLAYHEQFF	TGTGCCAGCCGATTTCCGGGACTAGCGTACCATGAGCAGTTCTTC
TRBV5-6	NA	TRBJ2-3	TRBD2	CASSTLAGDTDTQYF	TGTGCCAGCAGCACCTTAGCGGGAGACACAGATACGCAGTATTTT
TRBV29-1	NA	TRBJ1-2	TRBD1	CSVTGDGYTF	TGCAGCGTCACAGGGGATGGCTACACCTTC
TRBV14	few	TRBJ2-2	NA	CASSHVYPGELFF	TGTGCCAGCAGCCATGTCTATCCCGGGGAGCTGTTTTTT
TRBV5-4	few	TRBJ2-5	NA	CASSLGQTNQETQYF	TGTGCCAGCAGCTTGGGACAGACCAACCAAGAGACCCAGTACTTC
TRBV30	once	TRBJ1-2	NA	CAWRQGQSYGYTF	TGTGCCTGGAGGCAAGGGCAGTCCTATGGCTACACCTTC
TRBV28	NA	TRBJ1-1	NA	CASSPPGTTEAFF	TGTGCCAGCAGTCCCCCCGGGACCACTGAAGCTTTCTTT
TRBV23-1	NA	TRBJ1-5	NA	CASSQEQALDRNQPQHF	TGCGCCAGCAGTCAGGAACAGGCCCTTGATCGCAATCAGCCCCAGCATTTT
TRBV28	NA	TRBJ2-1	NA	CASKRQGYSYNEQFF	TGTGCCAGCAAAAGGCAGGGATATTCATACAATGAGCAGTTCTTC
TRBV20-1	NA	TRBJ2-2	NA	CSARSTGELFF	TGCAGTGCTAGGTCTACCGGGGAGCTGTTTTTT
TRBV15	NA	TRBJ2-1	NA	CATSTPNQNNEQFF	TGTGCCACCAGCACCCCGAATCAGAACAATGAGCAGTTCTTC
TRBV7-2	few	TRBJ2-1	NA	CASSLAFGNEQFF	TGTGCCAGCAGCTTAGCGTTTGGCAATGAGCAGTTCTTC
TRBV27	NA	TRBJ1-4	TRBD1	CASRTKPGQGVEKLFF	TGTGCCAGCAGAACAAAACCGGGACAGGGGGTGGAAAAACTGTTTTTT
TRBV25-1	NA	TRBJ1-4	NA	CASSGDDRFF	TGTGCCAGCAGTGGCGATGACAGATTTTTT
TRBV23-1	few	TRBJ2-1	TRBD1	CATINRGDNEQFF	TGCGCCACCATTAACAGGGGAGACAATGAGCAGTTCTTC
TRBV7-9	NA	TRBJ1-1	TRBD1	CASSLAGTGEGTEAFF	TGTGCCAGCAGCCTAGCCGGGACAGGGGAAGGCACTGAAGCTTTCTTT
TRBV10-2	NA	TRBJ2-1	NA	CASSDGDNEQFF	TGCGCCAGCAGTGATGGGGACAATGAGCAGTTCTTC